The subject of this entry is one T cell receptor beta chain. This sample stems from a study of blood T cell repertoires in COVID-19. Across the study: Acute-phase and convalescent COVID-19 samples originated in the United States, Italy and Spain. Sources were T cells, B-cell-depleted T cells, or PBMCs; the material itself was cDNA or gDNA.

Authors' analysis steps: Reference gene primer amplification gave estimated nucleated cell counts. Libraries were prepared by immunoSEQ multiplex PCR; TCRdb keeps only in-frame clonotypes and omits some of them. V and J calls and clone size are copied from that table; D and trimming were computed from the DNA. The sample lists 150,000 or so clones; about 85% were seen once. Participant age was roughly 18 to 95 years, and participants resided in fewer than 25 US areas. Losses at the gene ends were 3 bases for V and 2 bases for J; bases not matched to a gene: 3. The CDR3 spans 14 residues. Germline assignment: CDR1 SGDLS and CDR2 YYNGEE.

What was sequenced was PBMCs or T cells enriched from blood (not recorded which). The TCR sequence derives from a woman aged 40 to 49 with acute COVID-19. The gene calls are TRBV9 and TRBJ2-7; TRBD1 matches at 9 bases. The CDR3 here is CASSARDRAYEQYF. DNA of the CDR3: TGTGCCAGCAGCGCCCGGGACAGGGCCTACGAGCAGTACTTC.